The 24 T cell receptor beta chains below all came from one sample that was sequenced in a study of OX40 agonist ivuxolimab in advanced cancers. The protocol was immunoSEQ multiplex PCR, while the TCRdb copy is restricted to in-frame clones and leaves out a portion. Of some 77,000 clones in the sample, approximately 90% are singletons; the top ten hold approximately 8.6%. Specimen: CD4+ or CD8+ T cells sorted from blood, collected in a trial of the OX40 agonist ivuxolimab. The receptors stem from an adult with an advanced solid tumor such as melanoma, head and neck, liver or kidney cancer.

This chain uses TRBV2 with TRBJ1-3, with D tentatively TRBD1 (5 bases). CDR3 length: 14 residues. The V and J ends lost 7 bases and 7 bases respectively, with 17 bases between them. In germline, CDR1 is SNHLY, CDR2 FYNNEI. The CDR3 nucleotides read TGTGCCAGCATCCTCGGGAGGGGCTCCAACACCATATATTTT. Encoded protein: CASILGRGSNTIYF. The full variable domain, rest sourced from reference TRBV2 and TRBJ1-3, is EPEVTQTPSHQVTQMGQEVILRCVPISNHLYFYWYRQILGQKVEFLVSFYNNEISEKSEIFDDQFSVERPDGSNFTLKIRSTKLEDSAMYFCASILGRGSNTIYFGEGSWLTVV.

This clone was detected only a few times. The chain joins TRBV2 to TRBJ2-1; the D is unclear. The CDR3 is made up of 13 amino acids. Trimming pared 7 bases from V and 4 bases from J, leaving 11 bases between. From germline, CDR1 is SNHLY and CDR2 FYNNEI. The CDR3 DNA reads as TGTGCCAGCACTTCAGGCCCTTACAATGAGCAGTTCTTC. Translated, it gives CASTSGPYNEQFF.

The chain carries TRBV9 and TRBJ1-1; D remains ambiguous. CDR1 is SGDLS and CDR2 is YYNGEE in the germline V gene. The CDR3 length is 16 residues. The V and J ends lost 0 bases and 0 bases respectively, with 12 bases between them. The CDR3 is CASSVGGGAMNTEAFF. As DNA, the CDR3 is TGTGCCAGCAGCGTAGGGGGAGGAGCTATGAACACTGAAGCTTTCTTT.

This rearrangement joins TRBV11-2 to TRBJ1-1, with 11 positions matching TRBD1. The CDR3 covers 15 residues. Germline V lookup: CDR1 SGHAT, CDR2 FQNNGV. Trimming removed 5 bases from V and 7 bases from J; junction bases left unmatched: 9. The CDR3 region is CASSPWTGGWDEAFF. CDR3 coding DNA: TGTGCCAGCAGCCCCTGGACAGGGGGCTGGGATGAAGCTTTCTTT.

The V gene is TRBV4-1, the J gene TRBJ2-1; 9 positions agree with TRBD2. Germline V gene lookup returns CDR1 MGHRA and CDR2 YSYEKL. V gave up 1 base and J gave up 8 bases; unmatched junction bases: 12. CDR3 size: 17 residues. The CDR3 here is CASSQGSEGLASYEQFF. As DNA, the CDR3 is TGCGCCAGCAGCCAAGGTTCTGAAGGACTAGCGTCCTATGAGCAGTTCTTC.

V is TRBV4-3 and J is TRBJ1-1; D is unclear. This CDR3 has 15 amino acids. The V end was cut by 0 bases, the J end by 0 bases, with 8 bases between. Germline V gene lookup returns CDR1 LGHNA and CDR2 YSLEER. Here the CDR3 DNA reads TGCGCCAGCAGCCAAGATGGGCACTTGAACACTGAAGCTTTCTTT. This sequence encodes CASSQDGHLNTEAFF.

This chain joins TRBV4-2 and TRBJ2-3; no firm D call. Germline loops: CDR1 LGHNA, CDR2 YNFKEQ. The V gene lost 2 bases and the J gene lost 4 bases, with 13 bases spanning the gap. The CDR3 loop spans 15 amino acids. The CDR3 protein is CASSQPLGSADTQYF. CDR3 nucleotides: TGTGCCAGCAGCCAACCCCTGGGATCGGCAGATACGCAGTATTTT.

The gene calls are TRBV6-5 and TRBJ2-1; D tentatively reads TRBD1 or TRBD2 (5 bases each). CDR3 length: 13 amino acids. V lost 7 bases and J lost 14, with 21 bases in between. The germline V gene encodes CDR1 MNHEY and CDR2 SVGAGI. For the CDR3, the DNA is TGTGCCAGCACCCCAGTGGCTGGGACCTCTGAGTTCTTC. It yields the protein CASTPVAGTSEFF.

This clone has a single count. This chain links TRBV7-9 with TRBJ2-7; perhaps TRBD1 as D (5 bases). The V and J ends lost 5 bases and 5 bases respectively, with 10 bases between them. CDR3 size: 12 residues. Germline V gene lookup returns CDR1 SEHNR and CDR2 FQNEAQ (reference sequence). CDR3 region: CASSSQGHEQYF. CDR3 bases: TGTGCCAGCAGCAGTCAGGGCCACGAGCAGTACTTC.

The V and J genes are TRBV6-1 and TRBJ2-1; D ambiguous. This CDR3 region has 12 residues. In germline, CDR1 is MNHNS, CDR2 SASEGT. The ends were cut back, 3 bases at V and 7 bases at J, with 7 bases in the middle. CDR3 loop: CASSERWNEQFF. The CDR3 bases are TGTGCCAGCAGTGAGAGATGGAATGAGCAGTTCTTC.

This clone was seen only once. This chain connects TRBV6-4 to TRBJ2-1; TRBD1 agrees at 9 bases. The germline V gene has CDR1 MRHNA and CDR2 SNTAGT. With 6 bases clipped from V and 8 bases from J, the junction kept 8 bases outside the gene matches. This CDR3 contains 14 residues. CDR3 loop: CASSRDRVVDEQFF. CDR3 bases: TGTGCCAGCAGCCGGGACAGGGTAGTCGATGAGCAGTTCTTC.

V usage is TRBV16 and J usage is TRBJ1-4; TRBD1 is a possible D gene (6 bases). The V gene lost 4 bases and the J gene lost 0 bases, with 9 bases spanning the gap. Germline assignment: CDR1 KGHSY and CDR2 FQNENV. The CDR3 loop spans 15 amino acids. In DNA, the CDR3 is TGTGCCAGCAGCCCCCGGACAGCAACTAATGAAAAACTGTTTTTT. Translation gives CASSPRTATNEKLFF. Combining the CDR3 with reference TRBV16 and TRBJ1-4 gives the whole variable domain GEEVAQTPKHLVRGEGQKAKLYCAPIKGHSYVFWYQQVLKNEFKFLISFQNENVFDETGMPKERFSAKCLPNSPCSLEIQATKLEDSAVYFCASSPRTATNEKLFFGSGTQLSVL.

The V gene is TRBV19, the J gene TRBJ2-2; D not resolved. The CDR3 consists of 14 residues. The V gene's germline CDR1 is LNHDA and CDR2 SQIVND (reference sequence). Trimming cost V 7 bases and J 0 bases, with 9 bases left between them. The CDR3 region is CASNVWANTGELFF. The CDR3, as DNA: TGTGCCAGTAATGTTTGGGCGAACACCGGGGAGCTGTTTTTT.

CDR3: CAWSGFTGNVYGYTF. The CDR3 region has the DNA TGTGCCTGGAGCGGGTTCACAGGGAATGTCTATGGCTACACCTTC. This rearrangement joins TRBV30 to TRBJ1-2; perhaps TRBD1 as D (6 bases). V lost 3 bases and J lost 4, with 18 bases in between. Germline values: CDR1 GTSNPN, CDR2 SVGIG (reference sequence). The length of the CDR3 is 15 residues.

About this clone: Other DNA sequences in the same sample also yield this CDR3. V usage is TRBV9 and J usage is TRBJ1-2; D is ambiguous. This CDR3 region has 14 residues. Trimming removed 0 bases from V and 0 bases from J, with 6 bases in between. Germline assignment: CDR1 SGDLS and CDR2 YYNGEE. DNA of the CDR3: TGTGCCAGCAGCGTAGACAGTGCTAACTATGGCTACACCTTC. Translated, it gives CASSVDSANYGYTF.

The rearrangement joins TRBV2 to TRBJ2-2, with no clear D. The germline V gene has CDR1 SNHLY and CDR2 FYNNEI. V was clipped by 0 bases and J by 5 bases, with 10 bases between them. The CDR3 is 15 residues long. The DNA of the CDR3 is TGTGCCAGCAGTGAAGCGGGGTCGACGACCGGGGAGCTGTTTTTT. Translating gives CASSEAGSTTGELFF.

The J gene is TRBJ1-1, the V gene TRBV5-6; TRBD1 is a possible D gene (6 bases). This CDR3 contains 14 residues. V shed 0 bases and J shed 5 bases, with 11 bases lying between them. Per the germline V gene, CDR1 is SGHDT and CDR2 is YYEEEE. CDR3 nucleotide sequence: TGTGCCAGCAGCTTGGTAGGGGGTGGGACTGAAGCTTTCTTT. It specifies CASSLVGGGTEAFF.

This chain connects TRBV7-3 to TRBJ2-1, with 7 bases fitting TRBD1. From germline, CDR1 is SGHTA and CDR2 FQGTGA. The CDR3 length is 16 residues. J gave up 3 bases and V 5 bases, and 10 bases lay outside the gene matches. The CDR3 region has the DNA TGTGCCAGCAGCCCAGTACCGGGACAGCACTACAATGAGCAGTTCTTC. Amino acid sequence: CASSPVPGQHYNEQFF.

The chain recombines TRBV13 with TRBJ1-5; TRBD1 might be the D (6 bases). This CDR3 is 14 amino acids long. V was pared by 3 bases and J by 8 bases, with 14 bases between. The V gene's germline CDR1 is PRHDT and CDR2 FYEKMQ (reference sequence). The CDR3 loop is CASSFGGGLEPQHF. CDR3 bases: TGTGCCAGCAGCTTCGGGGGGGGCTTGGAGCCCCAGCATTTT.

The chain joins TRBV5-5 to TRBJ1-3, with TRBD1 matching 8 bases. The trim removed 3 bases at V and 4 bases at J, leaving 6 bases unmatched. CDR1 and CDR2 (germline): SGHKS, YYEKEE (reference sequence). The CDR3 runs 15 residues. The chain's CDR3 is CASSSTGGRGNTIYF. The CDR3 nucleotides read TGTGCCAGCAGCTCTACAGGGGGTCGGGGAAACACCATATATTTT.

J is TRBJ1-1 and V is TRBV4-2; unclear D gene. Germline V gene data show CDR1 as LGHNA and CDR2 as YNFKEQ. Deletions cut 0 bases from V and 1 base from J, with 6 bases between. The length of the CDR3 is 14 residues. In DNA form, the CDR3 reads TGTGCCAGCAGCCAAGAAGATGCGAACACTGAAGCTTTCTTT. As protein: CASSQEDANTEAFF.

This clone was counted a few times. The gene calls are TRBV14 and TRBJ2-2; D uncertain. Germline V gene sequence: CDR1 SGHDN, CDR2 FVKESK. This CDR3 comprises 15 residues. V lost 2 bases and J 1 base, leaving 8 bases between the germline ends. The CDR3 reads CASSQWLQNTGELFF. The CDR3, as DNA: TGTGCCAGCAGCCAATGGCTACAGAACACCGGGGAGCTGTTTTTT.

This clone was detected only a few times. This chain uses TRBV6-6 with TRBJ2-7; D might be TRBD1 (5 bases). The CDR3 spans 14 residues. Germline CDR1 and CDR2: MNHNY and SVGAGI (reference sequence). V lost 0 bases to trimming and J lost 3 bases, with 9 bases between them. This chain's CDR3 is CASSYSIGDYEQYF. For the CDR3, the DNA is TGTGCCAGCAGTTACTCTATAGGGGACTACGAGCAGTACTTC.

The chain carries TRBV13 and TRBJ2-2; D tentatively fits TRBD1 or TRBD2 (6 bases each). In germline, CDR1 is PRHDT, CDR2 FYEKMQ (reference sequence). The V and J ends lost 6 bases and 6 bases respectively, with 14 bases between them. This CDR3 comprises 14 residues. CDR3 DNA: TGTGCCAGCAGGCCTGGAGGGGGGCCCGGGGAGCTGTTTTTT. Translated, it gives CASRPGGGPGELFF. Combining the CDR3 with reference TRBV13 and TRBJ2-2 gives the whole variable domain AAGVIQSPRHLIKEKRETATLKCYPIPRHDTVYWYQQGPGQDPQFLISFYEKMQSDKGSIPDRFSAQQFSDYHSELNMSSLELGDSALYFCASRPGGGPGELFFGEGSRLTVL.